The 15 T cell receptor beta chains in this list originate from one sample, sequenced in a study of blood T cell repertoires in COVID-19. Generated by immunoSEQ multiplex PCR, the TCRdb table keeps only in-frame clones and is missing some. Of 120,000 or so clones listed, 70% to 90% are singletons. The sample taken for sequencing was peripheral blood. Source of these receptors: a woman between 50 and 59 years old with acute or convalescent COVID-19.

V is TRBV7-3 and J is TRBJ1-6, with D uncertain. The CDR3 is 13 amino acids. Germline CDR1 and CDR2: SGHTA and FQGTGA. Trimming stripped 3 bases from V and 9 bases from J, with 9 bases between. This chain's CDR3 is CASSFLPSSPLHF. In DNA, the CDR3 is TGTGCCAGCAGCTTCCTACCAAGTTCACCCCTCCACTTT.

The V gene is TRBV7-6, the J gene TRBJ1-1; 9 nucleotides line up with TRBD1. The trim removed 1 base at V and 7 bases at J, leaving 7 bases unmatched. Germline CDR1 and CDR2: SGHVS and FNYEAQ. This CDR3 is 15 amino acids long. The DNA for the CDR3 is TGTGCCAGCAGCTTAGATGGGACAGGGCTTGTTGAAGCTTTCTTT. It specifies CASSLDGTGLVEAFF.

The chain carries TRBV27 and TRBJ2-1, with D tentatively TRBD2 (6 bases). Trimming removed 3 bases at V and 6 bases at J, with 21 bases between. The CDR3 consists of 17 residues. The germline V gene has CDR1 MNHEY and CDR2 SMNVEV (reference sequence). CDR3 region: CASSFHSLAIESNEQFF. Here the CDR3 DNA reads TGTGCCAGCAGTTTTCATTCCCTAGCGATCGAGTCCAATGAGCAGTTCTTC.

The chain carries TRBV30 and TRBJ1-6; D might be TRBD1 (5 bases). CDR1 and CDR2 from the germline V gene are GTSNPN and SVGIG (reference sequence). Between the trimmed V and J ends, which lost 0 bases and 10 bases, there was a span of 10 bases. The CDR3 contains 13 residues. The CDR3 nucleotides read TGTGCCTGGAGTGTCAGGGAGGACTCACCCCTCCACTTT. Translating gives CAWSVREDSPLHF. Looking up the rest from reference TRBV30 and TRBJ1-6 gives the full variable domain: SQTIHQWPATLVQPVGSPLSLECTVEGTSNPNLYWYRQAAGRGLQLLFYSVGIGQISSEVPQNLSASRPQDRQFILSSKKLLLSDSGFYLCAWSVREDSPLHFGNGTRLTVT.

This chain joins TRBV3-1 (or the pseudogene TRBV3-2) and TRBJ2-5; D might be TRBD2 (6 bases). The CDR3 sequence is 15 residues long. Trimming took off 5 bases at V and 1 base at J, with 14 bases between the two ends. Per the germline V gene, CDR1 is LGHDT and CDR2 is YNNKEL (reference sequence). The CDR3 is CASSLNPGLQETQYF. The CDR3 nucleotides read TGTGCCAGCAGCTTAAACCCGGGACTCCAAGAGACCCAGTACTTC.

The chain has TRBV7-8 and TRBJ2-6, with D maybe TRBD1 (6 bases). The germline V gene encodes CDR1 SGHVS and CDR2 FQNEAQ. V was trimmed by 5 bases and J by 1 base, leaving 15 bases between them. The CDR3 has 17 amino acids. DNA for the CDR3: TGTGCCAGCAGCCGCACCGACAGGCTATCTGGGGCCAACGTCCTGACTTTC. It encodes CASSRTDRLSGANVLTF.

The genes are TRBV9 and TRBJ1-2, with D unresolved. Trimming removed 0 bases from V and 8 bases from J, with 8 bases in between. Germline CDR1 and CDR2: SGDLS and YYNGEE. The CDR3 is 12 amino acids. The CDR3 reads CASSVVFGGYTF. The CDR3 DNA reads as TGTGCCAGCAGCGTAGTCTTCGGGGGCTACACCTTC.

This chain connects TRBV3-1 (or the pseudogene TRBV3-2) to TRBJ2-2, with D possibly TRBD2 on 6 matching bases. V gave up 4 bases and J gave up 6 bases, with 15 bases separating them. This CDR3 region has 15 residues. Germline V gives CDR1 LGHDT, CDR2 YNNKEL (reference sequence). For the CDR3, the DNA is TGTGCCAGCAGCCCAGCGCAGTGGGAGGCCGGGGAGCTGTTTTTT. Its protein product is CASSPAQWEAGELFF.

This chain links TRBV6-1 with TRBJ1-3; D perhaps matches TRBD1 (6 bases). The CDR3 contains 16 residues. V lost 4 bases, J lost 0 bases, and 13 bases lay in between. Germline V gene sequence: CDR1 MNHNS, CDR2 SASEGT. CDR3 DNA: TGTGCCAGCAGTGGAGACAGGCCCTACTCTGGAAACACCATATATTTT. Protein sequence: CASSGDRPYSGNTIYF.

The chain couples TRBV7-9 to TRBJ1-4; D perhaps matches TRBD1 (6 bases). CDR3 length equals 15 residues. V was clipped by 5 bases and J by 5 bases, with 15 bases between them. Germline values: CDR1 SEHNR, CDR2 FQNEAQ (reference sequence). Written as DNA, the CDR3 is TGTGCCAGCAGCCCCGACAGGAGCCAAAATGAAAAACTGTTTTTT. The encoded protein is CASSPDRSQNEKLFF.

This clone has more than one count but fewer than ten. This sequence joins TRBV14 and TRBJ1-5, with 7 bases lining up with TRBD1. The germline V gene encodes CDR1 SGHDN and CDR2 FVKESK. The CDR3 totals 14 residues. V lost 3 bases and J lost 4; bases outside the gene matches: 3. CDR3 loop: CASSQTGWNQPQHF. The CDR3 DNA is TGTGCCAGCAGCCAGACAGGGTGGAATCAGCCCCAGCATTTT.

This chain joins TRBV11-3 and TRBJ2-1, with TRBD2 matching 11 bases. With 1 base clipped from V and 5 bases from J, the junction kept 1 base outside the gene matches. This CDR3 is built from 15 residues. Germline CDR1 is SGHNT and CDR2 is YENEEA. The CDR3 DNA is TGTGCCAGCAGCTTAGGACTAGCGGGAAACAATGAGCAGTTCTTC. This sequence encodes CASSLGLAGNNEQFF.

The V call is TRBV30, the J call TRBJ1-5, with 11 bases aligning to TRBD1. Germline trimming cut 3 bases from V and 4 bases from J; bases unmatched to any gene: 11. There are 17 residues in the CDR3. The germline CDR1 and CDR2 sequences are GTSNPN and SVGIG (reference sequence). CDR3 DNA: TGTGCCTGGAGGGAATCTACCGGGACAGGGGGGAATCAGCCCCAGCATTTT. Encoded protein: CAWRESTGTGGNQPQHF.

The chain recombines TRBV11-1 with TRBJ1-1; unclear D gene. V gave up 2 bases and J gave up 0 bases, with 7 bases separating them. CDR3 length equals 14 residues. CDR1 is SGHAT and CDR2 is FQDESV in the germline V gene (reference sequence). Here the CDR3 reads CASSLTDMNTEAFF. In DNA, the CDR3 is TGTGCCAGCAGCTTAACAGACATGAACACTGAAGCTTTCTTT.

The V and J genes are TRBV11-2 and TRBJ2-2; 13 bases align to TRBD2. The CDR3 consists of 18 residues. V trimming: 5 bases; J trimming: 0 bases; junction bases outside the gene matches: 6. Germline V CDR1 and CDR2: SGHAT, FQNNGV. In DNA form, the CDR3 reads TGTGCCAGCAGCCCGACTAGCGGGGGGCTTGCGAACACCGGGGAGCTGTTTTTT. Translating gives CASSPTSGGLANTGELFF.